Listed below are T cell receptor beta chains from one sample, sequenced in a study of T cell repertoires in cytomegalovirus infection. TCRdb called the reads again in MiXCR, with one record for every CDR3 protein. The sample includes some 500,000 distinct CDR3 sequences, roughly a third of them seen just once. These receptors are not linked to any known antigen. The material sequenced was cultured PBMCs, taken from culture after CMV antigen stimulation. Source of these receptors: a human donor in good health (CMV status not recorded). Some clones in this sample may be carry-over from other donors' samples. CDR3s include the opening cysteine and the closing phenylalanine or tryptophan. D genes are given only for firm matches. The size entry is marked missing in some rows and otherwise reads once, few, many or a size class.

j_call v_call clone_size d_call cdr3_nt cdr3_aa
TRBJ2-1 TRBV9 NA NA TGTGCCAGCAGCGTAGAGAGCATCCCCTACAATGAGCAGTTCTTC CASSVESIPYNEQFF
TRBJ1-2 TRBV10-3 NA NA TGTGCCATCAGTGAGGGACAGTTAGCTAACTATGGCTACACCTTC CAISEGQLANYGYTF
TRBJ2-5 TRBV4-2 few NA TGTGCCAGCAGCCAAACCGGCCCAGGGTGGAGACGTCAAGAGACCCAGTACTTC CASSQTGPGWRRQETQYF
TRBJ2-3 TRBV4-3 NA NA TGCGCCAGCAGCCGCGTGACTAGTCCCACAGATACGCAGTATTTT CASSRVTSPTDTQYF
TRBJ1-2 TRBV7-2 NA NA TGTGCCAGCAGCTATGATAGGGTGAGGGTCTATGGCTACACCTTC CASSYDRVRVYGYTF
TRBJ2-5 TRBV7-2 NA NA TGTGCCAGCAGCTTAAAAACCGAGACCCAGTACTTC CASSLKTETQYF
TRBJ2-1 TRBV6-6 many TRBD2 TGTGCCAGCAGTTTAGGTCCCGGGACTAGCGGCCTCCGGGGCAATGAGCAGTTCTTC CASSLGPGTSGLRGNEQFF
TRBJ1-4 TRBV6-2/TRBV6-3 few NA TGTGCCAGCAGAAGACCAACTAATGAAAAACTGTTTTTT CASRRPTNEKLFF
TRBJ1-6 TRBV20-1 NA TRBD1 TGCAGTGCTTTGACAGGGGGATTCGCTCCCCTCCACTTT CSALTGGFAPLHF
TRBJ2-5 TRBV10-3 few NA TGTGCCATCAGTGAGTCGATTTCGCAGGGGCCACCCCAAGAGACCCAGTACTTC CAISESISQGPPQETQYF
TRBJ2-7 TRBV7-3 few TRBD1 TGTGCCAGCAGCTCGGGACAGGGGGCAGAGGACTACGAGCAGTACTTC CASSSGQGAEDYEQYF
TRBJ1-5 TRBV6-2/TRBV6-3 few TRBD1 TGTGCCAGCAGAACCGGGACAGGGTGGCAGCCCCAGCATTTT CASRTGTGWQPQHF
TRBJ2-3 TRBV4-1 NA TRBD1 TGCGCCAGCAGCCAACCGACGACAGGGGCCAGCACAGATACGCAGTATTTT CASSQPTTGASTDTQYF
TRBJ2-1 TRBV5-4 NA NA TGTGCCAGCGGTACCGGGGCGGGATTATACAATGAGCAGTTCTTC CASGTGAGLYNEQFF